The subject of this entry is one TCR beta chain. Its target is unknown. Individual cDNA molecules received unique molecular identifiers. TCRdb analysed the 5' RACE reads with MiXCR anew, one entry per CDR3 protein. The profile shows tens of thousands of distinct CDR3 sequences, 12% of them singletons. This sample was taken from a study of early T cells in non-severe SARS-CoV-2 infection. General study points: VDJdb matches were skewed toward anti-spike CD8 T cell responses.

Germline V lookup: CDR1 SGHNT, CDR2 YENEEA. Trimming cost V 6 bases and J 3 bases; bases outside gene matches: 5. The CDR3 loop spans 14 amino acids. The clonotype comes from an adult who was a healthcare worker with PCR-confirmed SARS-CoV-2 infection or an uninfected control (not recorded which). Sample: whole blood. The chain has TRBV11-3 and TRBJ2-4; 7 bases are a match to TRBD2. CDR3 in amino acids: CASSYAGVKNIQYF. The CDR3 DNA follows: TGTGCCAGCAGTTATGCGGGAGTCAAAAACATTCAGTACTTC. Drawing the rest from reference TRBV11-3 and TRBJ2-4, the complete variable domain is EAGVVQSPRYKIIEKKQPVAFWCNPISGHNTLYWYLQNLGQGPELLIRYENEEAVDDSQLPKDRFSAERLKGVDSTLKIQPAELGDSAVYLCASSYAGVKNIQYFGAGTRLSVL.